This T cell receptor beta chain was identified in a study of CD8+ T cells in alopecia areata. V was trimmed by 3 bases and J by 4 bases, leaving 15 bases between them. CDR1 is LGHNA and CDR2 is YSLEER in the germline V gene. The CDR3 totals 15 residues. The treatment denotes: oral pan-JAK inhibitor, 5-10 mg twice daily. In each case, RNA was isolated and then reverse transcribed into cDNA as the sequencing template. Sequencing was performed with immunoSEQ multiplex PCR; in TCRdb, only in-frame clones are kept and a portion is missing. The sample shows some 120,000 clones, 60% to 65% of them seen only once.

The receptor was derived from a human donor with alopecia areata. The genes are TRBV4-3 and TRBJ2-5, with a tentative D call TRBD2 (5 bases). Sequencing used CD4+ T cells sorted from blood, obtained at week 4, from a patient treated with tofacitinib. The CDR3 DNA sequence: TGCGCCAGCAGCCAGGGGAGTGGCCTGGGAGAGACCCAGTACTTC. Protein: CASSQGSGLGETQYF.